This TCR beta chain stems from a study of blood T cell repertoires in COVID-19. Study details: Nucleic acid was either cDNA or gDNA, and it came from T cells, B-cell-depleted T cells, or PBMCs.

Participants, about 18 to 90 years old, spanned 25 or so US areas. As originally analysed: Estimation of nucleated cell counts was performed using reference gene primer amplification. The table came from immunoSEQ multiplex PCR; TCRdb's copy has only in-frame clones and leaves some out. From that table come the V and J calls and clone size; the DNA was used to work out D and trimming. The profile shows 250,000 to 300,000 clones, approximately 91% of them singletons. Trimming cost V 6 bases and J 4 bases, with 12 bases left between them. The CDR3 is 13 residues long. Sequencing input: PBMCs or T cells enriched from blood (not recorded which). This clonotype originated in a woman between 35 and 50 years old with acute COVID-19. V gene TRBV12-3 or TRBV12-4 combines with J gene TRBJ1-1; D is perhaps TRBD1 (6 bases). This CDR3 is CASRAPGVTEAFF. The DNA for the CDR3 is TGTGCCAGCAGGGCTCCAGGGGTCACTGAAGCTTTCTTT.